These 23 T cell receptor beta chains share one sample of origin, sequenced in a study of shared clonotypes between healthy human individuals (dated by TCRdb to the early 2020s). The library was made by the immunoSEQ multiplex PCR assay. What TCRdb holds here is the immuneACCESS table cut down to in-frame rearrangements. Part of the clones is not present; checked against another copy, under half of the missing clones reflect an unresolved V gene, and the others are unexplained. The sample data list some 2 million clones, and 90% to 95% of these were observed just once. Under 0.15% of the sample is held by the ten biggest clonotypes. Sequenced material: naive CD4+ T cells sorted from blood. Read against the paper, the sample's cell subset or site label means: CD45RA+ positively selected. Source of these receptors: a man younger than 35 in good health.

The chain carries TRBV10-3 and TRBJ2-1; 7 nucleotides agree with TRBD1. The germline CDR1 and CDR2 sequences are ENHRY and SYGVKD. The CDR3 runs 17 residues. V lost 0 bases, J lost 4 bases, and 9 bases stayed unmatched. In DNA form, the CDR3 reads TGTGCCATCAGTGAGTCGAATAAGGGGGCGAGGTACAATGAGCAGTTCTTC. It specifies CAISESNKGARYNEQFF.

This chain links TRBV6-1 with TRBJ1-6, with a tentative D call TRBD1 (5 bases). The CDR3 covers 14 residues. CDR1 is MNHNS and CDR2 is SASEGT in the germline V gene. Trimming shortened V by 2 bases and J by 7 bases, and 9 bases separated the two germline ends. This chain's CDR3 is CASSERGLNSPLHF. CDR3 nucleotides: TGTGCCAGCAGTGAACGGGGGTTGAATTCACCCCTCCACTTT.

The chain uses TRBV5-1 and TRBJ2-7, with D hard to call. The ends were cut back, 0 bases at V and 3 bases at J, with 16 bases in the middle. The CDR3 spans 16 residues. Germline V CDR1 and CDR2: SGHRS, YFSETQ. The CDR3 nucleotides read TGCGCCAGCAGCTTGGACTCCTTACAGTACTACTACGAGCAGTACTTC. Encoded protein: CASSLDSLQYYYEQYF. The whole variable domain, filled in from reference TRBV5-1 and TRBJ2-7, reads KAGVTQTPRYLIKTRGQQVTLSCSPISGHRSVSWYQQTPGQGLQFLFEYFSETQRNKGNFPGRFSGRQFSNSRSEMNVSTLELGDSALYLCASSLDSLQYYYEQYFGPGTRLTVT.

The rearrangement uses TRBV10-1 and TRBJ1-3; D ambiguous. With 7 bases removed from V and 0 bases from J, the gap between germline ends came to 7 bases. The CDR3 sequence is 13 residues long. In germline, CDR1 is WNHNN, CDR2 SYGVQD (reference sequence). The CDR3 reads CASNMGSGNTIYF. The CDR3, as DNA: TGCGCCAGCAATATGGGCTCTGGAAACACCATATATTTT.

The chain is built from TRBV18 and TRBJ1-1, with D possibly being TRBD1 (6 bases). V was trimmed by 6 bases and J by 2 bases, leaving 10 bases between them. The CDR3 runs 13 residues. Germline loops: CDR1 KGHSH, CDR2 LQKENI. The chain's CDR3 is CASSAQGNTEAFF. DNA of the CDR3: TGTGCCAGCTCGGCACAGGGCAACACTGAAGCTTTCTTT. The full variable domain, with the rest looked up from reference TRBV18 and TRBJ1-1, is NAGVMQNPRHLVRRRGQEARLRCSPMKGHSHVYWYRQLPEEGLKFMVYLQKENIIDESGMPKERFSAEFPKEGPSILRIQQVVRGDSAAYFCASSAQGNTEAFFGQGTRLTVV.

The table lists this clone with a count of one. The V call is TRBV2, the J call TRBJ1-1; D is undetermined. Germline loops: CDR1 SNHLY, CDR2 FYNNEI. The CDR3 runs 13 residues. Trimming stripped 5 bases from V and 5 bases from J, with 12 bases between. The CDR3 protein is CASSKHPGTEAFF. The CDR3, as DNA: TGTGCCAGCAGTAAACACCCTGGGACTGAAGCTTTCTTT.

The chain combines TRBV30 with TRBJ1-5; a possible D gene is TRBD1 (6 bases). V was pared by 5 bases and J by 0 bases, with 11 bases between. The CDR3 contains 14 residues. Germline CDR1 and CDR2: GTSNPN and SVGIG (reference sequence). CDR3 bases: TGTGCCTGGCAAGGACAGAATAGCAATCAGCCCCAGCATTTT. This sequence encodes CAWQGQNSNQPQHF.

The chain has TRBV20-1 and TRBJ1-2, with a possible D match to TRBD1 (6 bases). Per the germline V gene, CDR1 is DFQATT and CDR2 is SNEGSKA (reference sequence). The CDR3 spans 11 residues. V dropped 7 bases and J dropped 1 base, with 7 bases sitting between them. The CDR3 nucleotides are TGCAGTGAGGGGGGTAACTATGGCTACACCTTC. Translating gives CSEGGNYGYTF.

V usage is TRBV10-1 and J usage is TRBJ2-7; D may be TRBD2 (6 bases). Trimming took 2 bases from V and 3 from J, leaving 14 bases between them. Germline CDR1 WNHNN, CDR2 SYGVQD (reference sequence). The CDR3 totals 15 residues. CDR3 sequence (DNA): TGCGCCAGCAGTGAGACGGAGGGAATCGGCTACGAGCAGTACTTC. Protein product: CASSETEGIGYEQYF.

The gene calls are TRBV2 and TRBJ2-7, with TRBD1 matching over 9 bases. This CDR3 has 14 amino acids. J lost 3 bases, V lost 7 bases, and 7 bases had no gene match. Germline CDR1 is SNHLY and CDR2 is FYNNEI. The CDR3 here is CASIRGQGGYEQYF. CDR3 bases: TGTGCCAGCATAAGGGGACAGGGAGGCTACGAGCAGTACTTC.

The chain is built from TRBV4-2 and TRBJ2-7; TRBD2 might be the D (7 bases). This CDR3 is 13 amino acids long. V gave up 5 bases and J gave up 6 bases, with 14 bases separating them. Germline CDR1 and CDR2: LGHNA and YNFKEQ. The CDR3 protein is CASSLTGGAEQYF. The CDR3, as DNA: TGTGCCAGCAGCTTGACTGGGGGGGCCGAGCAGTACTTC.

The chain has TRBV2 and TRBJ1-4, with 7 bases matching TRBD1. Germline V CDR1 and CDR2: SNHLY, FYNNEI. There are 15 residues in the CDR3. The ends lost 2 bases at V and 1 base at J; junction bases unmatched: 1. The CDR3 DNA reads as TGTGCCAGCAGTGAACAGGGGGTAACTAATGAAAAACTGTTTTTT. Protein: CASSEQGVTNEKLFF.

The chain recombines TRBV6-1 with TRBJ1-2, with D tentatively TRBD1 (5 bases). Germline loops: CDR1 MNHNS, CDR2 SASEGT. V gave up 6 bases and J gave up 0 bases, with 14 bases separating them. This CDR3 is built from 15 residues. The CDR3 is CASRRGGVSNYGYTF. CDR3 DNA sequence: TGTGCCAGCAGGAGGGGAGGGGTGTCTAACTATGGCTACACCTTC.

V is TRBV5-6 and J is TRBJ2-1; D is ambiguous. Trimming shortened V by 0 bases and J by 8 bases, and 6 bases separated the two germline ends. This CDR3 region has 12 residues. Germline V CDR1 and CDR2: SGHDT, YYEEEE. CDR3 amino acids: CASSLAQDEQFF. The CDR3 region has the DNA TGTGCCAGCAGCTTGGCGCAGGATGAGCAGTTCTTC.

Written as DNA, the CDR3 is TGCGCCAGCAGCTCCTACGGGGGATCATCCACAGATACGCAGTATTTT. Translating it yields CASSSYGGSSTDTQYF. The chain carries TRBV5-1 and TRBJ2-3; maybe TRBD2 (6 bases). V was pared by 3 bases and J by 2 bases, with 16 bases between. The CDR3 is made up of 16 amino acids. In germline, CDR1 is SGHRS, CDR2 YFSETQ.

The rearrangement uses TRBV5-1 and TRBJ1-2, with D hard to call. The CDR3 consists of 13 residues. V dropped 7 bases and J dropped 7 bases, with 17 bases sitting between them. Germline values: CDR1 SGHRS, CDR2 YFSETQ. The CDR3, as DNA: TGCGCCAGCGCCGAGCGACCCACCGGTGGCTACACCTTC. Its translation is CASAERPTGGYTF.

The chain uses TRBV7-2 and TRBJ2-7, with D maybe TRBD2 (5 bases). The V gene's germline CDR1 is SGHTA and CDR2 FQGNSA. The length of the CDR3 is 14 residues. V lost 2 bases, J lost 2 bases, and 10 bases lay in between. CDR3 nucleotides: TGTGCCAGCAGCTTATCCAGCGGCGCCTACGAGCAGTACTTC. The encoded protein is CASSLSSGAYEQYF.

The chain joins TRBV5-1 to TRBJ2-1; tentatively, D is TRBD1 or TRBD2 (5 bases each). The CDR3 covers 16 residues. Germline V gives CDR1 SGHRS, CDR2 YFSETQ. Trimming removed 5 bases from V and 9 bases from J, with 24 bases in between. The CDR3 sequence: CASSFRVGETSGEQFF. CDR3 sequence (DNA): TGCGCCAGCAGTTTCCGCGTGGGGGAGACGTCCGGTGAGCAGTTCTTC.

The CDR3: CASSRVAGGSYEQYF. In DNA form, the CDR3 reads TGTGCCAGCAGCCGAGTAGCGGGAGGCTCCTACGAGCAGTACTTC. The chain joins TRBV7-2 to TRBJ2-7; 10 nucleotides match TRBD2. Germline V gene sequence: CDR1 SGHTA, CDR2 FQGNSA. After removal of 5 bases from V and 0 bases from J, the junction contained 4 bases not matched to a gene. The CDR3 runs to 15 residues.

The CDR3 bases are TGTGCCAGCAGCCAGAGGACCTGGGGCGAGCAGTACTTC. Its protein product is CASSQRTWGEQYF. The genes are TRBV5-5 and TRBJ2-7, with D unclear. The CDR3 is made up of 13 amino acids. Between the trimmed V and J ends, which lost 4 bases and 6 bases, there was a span of 14 bases. Germline assignment: CDR1 SGHKS and CDR2 YYEKEE (reference sequence).

The chain employs TRBV6-1 and TRBJ2-1; D unresolved. CDR1 is MNHNS and CDR2 is SASEGT in the germline V gene. Trimming removed 7 bases from V and 4 bases from J, with 5 bases in between. This CDR3 contains 11 residues. The CDR3, as DNA: TGTGCCAGCAATAAATACAATGAGCAGTTCTTC. Its protein product is CASNKYNEQFF.

This chain links TRBV25-1 with TRBJ2-4, with TRBD1 matching over 8 bases. The CDR3 totals 15 residues. CDR1 and CDR2 from the germline V gene are MGHDK and SYGVNS. The ends lost 1 base at V and 11 bases at J; junction bases unmatched: 10. CDR3 loop: CASSESQGQADFQYF. The DNA of the CDR3 is TGTGCCAGCAGTGAATCCCAGGGACAGGCCGATTTTCAGTACTTC.

The chain has TRBV6-5 and TRBJ2-7, with D possibly being TRBD2 (6 bases). The CDR3 covers 13 residues. Germline assignment: CDR1 MNHEY and CDR2 SVGAGI. V gave up 6 bases and J gave up 5 bases, with 14 bases separating them. The CDR3 bases are TGTGCCAGCAGCCAGAGGTGGGGGGACGAGCAGTACTTC. Its translation: CASSQRWGDEQYF.